These 20 T cell receptor beta chains came from one sample sequenced in a study of T cells in Graves' hyperthyroidism and ophthalmopathy. From RNA transcripts, TCR beta CDR3 regions were amplified. The HTBI set primed first-round TCR CDR3 RT-PCR. TCRdb used MiXCR to reprocess the multiplex PCR reads, holding one entry per CDR3 protein. The table lists some 92,000 distinct CDR3 sequences, around 37% of them singletons. Sequenced: peripheral blood or thyroid tissue (not recorded which). The origin of the receptors is a young woman with Graves' hyperthyroidism.

This chain uses TRBV28 with TRBJ1-5, with 8 bases matching TRBD1. The CDR3 sequence is 15 residues long. V gave up 6 bases and J gave up 3 bases; unmatched junction bases: 7. The germline V gene has CDR1 MDHEN and CDR2 SYDVKM. CDR3 region: CASRNHRGFNQPQHF. The CDR3 nucleotides are TGTGCCAGCAGGAACCACAGGGGGTTCAATCAGCCCCAGCATTTT.

The genes are TRBV5-1 and TRBJ1-5, with a possible D match to TRBD1 (5 bases). The germline CDR1 and CDR2 sequences are SGHRS and YFSETQ. V gave up 1 base and J gave up 1 base, with 15 bases separating them. This CDR3 has 17 residues. For the CDR3, the DNA is TGCGCCAGCAGCTTGTGGGGGGTGCGGGGGAGCAATCAGCCCCAGCATTTT. Its protein is CASSLWGVRGSNQPQHF.

This clonotype showed up many times. CDR3 sequence reads: CASSLTGTDTQYF. CDR3 nucleotides: TGTGCCAGCAGCTTGACGGGCACAGATACGCAGTATTTT. V gene TRBV7-9 combines with J gene TRBJ2-3; D uncertain. Germline lookup yields CDR1 SEHNR and CDR2 FQNEAQ (reference sequence). V gave up 3 bases and J gave up 1 base, with 5 bases separating them. The length of the CDR3 is 13 residues.

The chain combines TRBV7-2 with TRBJ2-7; 12 bases agree with TRBD2. Germline loops: CDR1 SGHTA, CDR2 FQGNSA. V gave up 1 base and J gave up 7 bases; unmatched junction bases: 8. The CDR3 runs to 16 residues. Here the CDR3 reads CASSLGGPGLAGEQYF. The CDR3 DNA follows: TGTGCCAGCAGCTTAGGGGGCCCGGGACTAGCGGGTGAGCAGTACTTC.

This clonotype was detected ten times or more. This chain joins TRBV11-3 and TRBJ1-1, with TRBD1 matching 7 bases. The V and J ends lost 3 bases and 3 bases, in that order; junction bases with no gene match: 1. Germline assignment: CDR1 SGHNT and CDR2 YENEEA. CDR3 size: 13 residues. The DNA of the CDR3 is TGTGCCAGCAGCTTCACAGGGGACACTGAAGCTTTCTTT. Translating gives CASSFTGDTEAFF.

The chain joins TRBV10-3 to TRBJ2-5; D remains ambiguous. CDR1 ENHRY and CDR2 SYGVKD come from the germline V gene. Trimming left V 1 base short and J 5 bases short, with 2 bases between. The CDR3 extends over 11 amino acids. For the CDR3, the DNA is TGTGCCATCAGTGAGTGGGAGACCCAGTACTTC. This gives the protein CAISEWETQYF.

This clonotype has a count of ten or more. The chain carries TRBV6-5 and TRBJ1-5, with a weak D call TRBD1 (5 bases). Germline V gene sequence: CDR1 MNHEY, CDR2 SVGAGI. The CDR3 is 13 amino acids. V was trimmed by 6 bases and J by 5 bases, leaving 11 bases between them. In nucleotides, the CDR3 is TGTGCCAGCAGCAGGGCCACGGATCAGCCCCAGCATTTT. Its protein product is CASSRATDQPQHF.

This clonotype was detected ten times or more. The chain couples TRBV7-9 to TRBJ1-1; D gene ambiguous. The germline V gene encodes CDR1 SEHNR and CDR2 FQNEAQ (reference sequence). Trimming left V 1 base short and J 4 bases short, with 10 bases between. CDR3 length: 14 amino acids. The CDR3 region has the DNA TGTGCCAGCAGCTTAGAAGAGATTATCACTGAAGCTTTCTTT. Translating it yields CASSLEEIITEAFF.

The sample holds many counts of this clonotype. The J gene is TRBJ1-6, the V gene TRBV5-1; 7 bases align to TRBD1. CDR1 and CDR2 from the germline V gene are SGHRS and YFSETQ. The CDR3 covers 14 residues. Germline trimming cut 5 bases from V and 9 bases from J; bases unmatched to any gene: 8. This CDR3 is CASRPGTDSSPLHF. CDR3 coding DNA: TGCGCCAGCAGACCCGGGACAGACAGTTCACCCCTCCACTTT.

The chain joins TRBV6-1 to TRBJ2-5; 9 bases are a match to TRBD2. With 8 bases clipped from V and 5 bases from J, the junction kept 6 bases outside the gene matches. CDR1 is MNHNS and CDR2 is SASEGT in the germline V gene. The CDR3 contains 13 residues. As DNA, the CDR3 is TGTGCCAGCGGGCTAGCGGGAAGGGAGACCCAGTACTTC. This sequence encodes CASGLAGRETQYF.

The CDR3 here is CASSSGLGQGAAQYF. The CDR3 DNA reads TGTGCCAGCAGCTCCGGGCTAGGGCAGGGGGCCGCGCAGTATTTT. V usage is TRBV7-8 and J usage is TRBJ2-3; 8 positions agree with TRBD1. The CDR3 runs to 15 residues. V was clipped by 4 bases and J by 10 bases; unmatched bases: 13. Germline assignment: CDR1 SGHVS and CDR2 FQNEAQ.

This clonotype has ten or more counts. The chain employs TRBV5-1 and TRBJ2-5; D unclear. The V gene lost 0 bases and the J gene lost 0 bases, with 6 bases spanning the gap. Germline-derived CDR1 and CDR2 are SGHRS and YFSETQ. This CDR3 has 14 amino acids. The CDR3 spells CASSLEADQETQYF. The CDR3 bases are TGCGCCAGCAGCTTGGAGGCAGACCAAGAGACCCAGTACTTC.

The CDR3 reads CASSLIGLTRSTGELFF. The CDR3 bases are TGTGCCAGCAGTTTAATCGGATTGACAAGGAGCACCGGGGAGCTGTTTTTT. The chain has TRBV27 and TRBJ2-2; D remains unclear. Germline loops: CDR1 MNHEY, CDR2 SMNVEV (reference sequence). V was trimmed by 2 bases and J by 4 bases, leaving 17 bases between them. The CDR3 runs 17 residues.

This clonotype has at least ten counts. V and J are TRBV6-5 and TRBJ2-3, with 7 nucleotides matching TRBD2. The CDR3 has 15 residues. The trim removed 6 bases at V and 2 bases at J, leaving 8 bases unmatched. Per the germline V gene, CDR1 is MNHEY and CDR2 is SVGAGI. DNA of the CDR3: TGTGCCAGCAGAATCGAGCGGGATTACACAGATACGCAGTATTTT. Residues: CASRIERDYTDTQYF.

This clonotype was counted ten times or more. The chain recombines TRBV11-2 with TRBJ2-5; the match to TRBD2 covers 8 bases. CDR1 and CDR2 from the germline V gene are SGHAT and FQNNGV. The CDR3 loop spans 16 amino acids. After removal of 2 bases from V and 0 bases from J, the junction contained 5 bases not matched to a gene. CDR3 residues: CASSLTLAGYQETQYF. The CDR3 DNA sequence: TGTGCCAGCAGCTTAACCTTAGCGGGATACCAAGAGACCCAGTACTTC.

This clonotype was counted a few times. The chain couples TRBV20-1 to TRBJ2-5; unclear D gene. Germline V gives CDR1 DFQATT, CDR2 SNEGSKA (reference sequence). The CDR3 totals 12 residues. Trimming removed 1 base at V and 8 bases at J, with 11 bases between. The CDR3 spells CSARGTAYTQYF. CDR3 nucleotide sequence: TGCAGTGCTAGAGGAACGGCGTATACCCAGTACTTC.

Of note for this clonotype: This may be a read error: a much more frequent sequence differs by one nucleotide. The V and J genes are TRBV7-9 and TRBJ2-7, with a tentative D call TRBD2 (6 bases). Trimming took off 6 bases at V and 5 bases at J, with 20 bases between the two ends. Germline V gene data show CDR1 as SEHNR and CDR2 as FQNEAQ (reference sequence). This CDR3 region has 15 residues. The CDR3 coding sequence is TGTGCCAGCAGTGACCGGGACGTAGCGGCCCACGAGCAGTACTTC. Its translation: CASSDRDVAAHEQYF. Looking up the rest from reference TRBV7-9 and TRBJ2-7 gives the full variable domain: DTGVSQNPRHKITKRGQNVTFRCDPISEHNRLYWYRQTLGQGPEFLTYFQNEAQLEKSRLLSDRFSAERPKGSFSTLEIQRTEQGDSAMYLCASSDRDVAAHEQYFGPGTRLTVT.

This chain joins TRBV15 and TRBJ1-5; tentatively, D is TRBD1 (5 bases). V lost 0 bases and J 4 bases, leaving 16 bases between the germline ends. There are 17 residues in the CDR3. Germline values: CDR1 LNHNV, CDR2 YYDKDF (reference sequence). The CDR3 reads CATSRDRGGGENQPQHF. CDR3 nucleotides: TGTGCCACCAGCAGAGATCGTGGGGGAGGGGAAAATCAGCCCCAGCATTTT.

CDR3 bases: TGTGCCAGCAGCCGACTTACAGGGGACAATCAGCCCCAGCATTTT. It is translated as CASSRLTGDNQPQHF. The gene calls are TRBV7-8 and TRBJ1-5, with TRBD1 matching 7 bases. The CDR3 extends over 15 amino acids. CDR1 is SGHVS, CDR2 FQNEAQ, per germline. The trim removed 5 bases at V and 3 bases at J, leaving 7 bases unmatched. The full variable domain, rest sourced from reference TRBV7-8 and TRBJ1-5, is GAGVSQSPRYKVAKRGQDVALRCDPISGHVSLFWYQQALGQGPEFLTYFQNEAQLDKSGLPSDRFFAERPEGSVSTLKIQRTQQEDSAVYLCASSRLTGDNQPQHFGDGTRLSIL.

The chain is built from TRBV7-2 and TRBJ2-5; D remains unclear. Germline loops: CDR1 SGHTA, CDR2 FQGNSA. Trimming left V 1 base short and J 5 bases short, with 14 bases between. The CDR3 is 15 amino acids. CDR3 nucleotide sequence: TGTGCCAGCAGCTTAGATTCGTATACCGGGGAGACCCAGTACTTC. This sequence encodes CASSLDSYTGETQYF.